The rows below give T cell receptor beta chains drawn from one sample of a study of T cell responses to AZD1222 COVID-19 vaccine. TCRdb keeps only in-frame clones here, not all; method: immunoSEQ multiplex PCR. The table lists around 100,000 clones, more than 85% of them singletons. Sample: peripheral blood, taken on day 0 of AZD1222 vaccination. These receptors were collected from an adult in good health. The CDR3 runs from the conserved cysteine through the conserved F or W. The D gene is left open where the match is weak. Size tells how often a clone was seen (once, few, many) or the class of an expanded clone, and some rows leave it out.

J gene	V gene	D gene	clone size	CDR3 DNA	CDR3 protein
TRBJ1-1	TRBV10-3	.	.	TGTGCCATCAGTGAGAGGGCGGAGAACACTGAAGCTTTCTTT	CAISERAENTEAFF
TRBJ1-5	TRBV7-2	.	.	TGTGCCAGCAGCTTAATGCCAGGGCAGCCCCAGCATTTT	CASSLMPGQPQHF
TRBJ2-7	TRBV2	TRBD2	.	TGTGCCAGCAGTGAGCGGGGACTAGCGGGGTACGAGCAGTACTTC	CASSERGLAGYEQYF
TRBJ2-2	TRBV5-5	TRBD1	.	TGTGCCAGCAGCCTACTCGACAGGGCGGTCACCGGGGAGCTGTTTTTT	CASSLLDRAVTGELFF
TRBJ2-1	TRBV29-1	.	.	TGCAGCGTTGATATCAGCGTTAGTGAGCAGTTCTTC	CSVDISVSEQFF
TRBJ2-5	TRBV7-6	TRBD2	.	TGTGCCAGCAGCTCCCAAGCGGGAGGGGGCCAAGAGACCCAGTACTTC	CASSSQAGGGQETQYF
TRBJ2-5	TRBV6-2/TRBV6-3	TRBD2	.	TGTGCCAGCAGTTACCCCACTACTAGCGGGGCCAGCTTTAGGGAGACCCAGTACTTC	CASSYPTTSGASFRETQYF
TRBJ2-4	TRBV7-2	TRBD2	.	TGTGCCAGCAGCTTAGTGCCCGGGACTAGCGGGAGGGGAAACATTCAGTACTTC	CASSLVPGTSGRGNIQYF
TRBJ1-1	TRBV6-2/TRBV6-3	.	.	TGTGCCAGCAGTTACACGAAAGGTTCAGGGGCCATGTGGGGACTCACTGAAGCTTTCTTT	CASSYTKGSGAMWGLTEAFF
TRBJ1-1	TRBV6-5	TRBD1	.	TGTGCCAGCAGTTCGATACAGGGGGCCGTGGAAGCTTTCTTT	CASSSIQGAVEAFF
TRBJ2-7	TRBV21-1	.	.	TGTGCCAGCAGCACCTACGAGCAGTACTTC	CASSTYEQYF
TRBJ2-7	TRBV18	.	.	TGTGCCAGCTCACGATCGCAGGGCTACGAGCAGTACTTC	CASSRSQGYEQYF
TRBJ2-1	TRBV5-1	TRBD2	once	TGCGCCAGCAGCTTGCGGCGGGAGCAAGACAATGAGCAGTTCTTC	CASSLRREQDNEQFF
TRBJ1-5	TRBV5-1	TRBD1	.	TGCGCCAGCAGCTTGGGTCCGACAGGGAAGGGCAATCAGCCCCAGCATTTT	CASSLGPTGKGNQPQHF
TRBJ2-7	TRBV7-3	TRBD1	.	TGTGCCAGCAGCTCACAAACAGGGGATCGGCAGTACTTC	CASSSQTGDRQYF
TRBJ1-4	TRBV19	TRBD1	.	TGTGCCAGTAGTATCGACAGGGGTAGTGAAAAACTGTTTTTT	CASSIDRGSEKLFF
TRBJ2-5	TRBV7-3	.	.	TGTGCCAGCAGCCCTTCAGGGGCCGGGGAGACCCAGTACTTC	CASSPSGAGETQYF
TRBJ1-3	TRBV27	.	.	TGTGCCAGCAGTTTGAGCGGCTCTGGAAACACCATATATTTT	CASSLSGSGNTIYF
TRBJ2-3	TRBV18	TRBD1	.	TGTGCCAGCTCACCAAGGGGACAGGGCAGCACAGATACGCAGTATTTT	CASSPRGQGSTDTQYF
TRBJ2-3	TRBV19	TRBD2	.	TGTGCCAGTAGTACCCCCGCTAGCGGGAGGGCCGTGAGGACAGATACGCAGTATTTT	CASSTPASGRAVRTDTQYF
TRBJ2-7	TRBV25-1	TRBD1	few	TGTGCCAGCAGTGGCCCGGACAGGAGCTCCTACGAGCAGTACTTC	CASSGPDRSSYEQYF
TRBJ2-7	TRBV25-1	TRBD2	few	TGTGCCACCAGCTCCCTGGCGGGAGGATACGAGCAGTACTTC	CATSSLAGGYEQYF
TRBJ1-1	TRBV6-2/TRBV6-3	.	.	TGTGCCAGCAGTTACGAACCGGGGGAAAGGGCCATGAACACTGAAGCTTTCTTT	CASSYEPGERAMNTEAFF
TRBJ1-2	TRBV29-1	.	.	TGCAGCGTTGATGCGTCTATGAGCTACACCTTC	CSVDASMSYTF
TRBJ1-1	TRBV3-1/TRBV3-2	.	.	TGTGCCAGCAGCCAAGAACAATGGGTGATCTTT	CASSQEQWVIF
TRBJ2-1	TRBV5-6	TRBD2	.	TGTGCCAGCGGCGATCGACTAGCGGGTTCTAATGAGCAGTTCTTC	CASGDRLAGSNEQFF
TRBJ1-6	TRBV4-3	.	.	TGCGCCAGCAGCCAAGACGGCTATAATTCACCCCTCCACTTT	CASSQDGYNSPLHF
TRBJ1-5	TRBV6-5	.	.	TGTGCCAGCAGTTACTCGGGGGACGGTTTAGGTGCCCAGCATTTT	CASSYSGDGLGAQHF
TRBJ2-2	TRBV5-1	.	once	TGCGCCAGCAGCTTGAGTTACGAAGGCGGGGAGCTGTTTTTT	CASSLSYEGGELFF
TRBJ2-1	TRBV7-3	TRBD2	.	TGTGCCAGCAGCCCGGGGGGGCCGTCCTACAATGAGCAGTTCTTC	CASSPGGPSYNEQFF
TRBJ1-3	TRBV3-1/TRBV3-2	.	.	TGTGCCAGCAGCCACGAATCGGACCCCCGTAACACCATATATTTT	CASSHESDPRNTIYF
TRBJ1-6	TRBV5-8	TRBD1	.	TGTGCCAGCTCCCGACAGGGACGATTTTCACCCCTCCACTTT	CASSRQGRFSPLHF
TRBJ2-7	TRBV14	.	.	TGTGCCAGCAGCCTGGGACTTCCCGGCGAGCAGTACTTC	CASSLGLPGEQYF
TRBJ1-2	TRBV5-1	.	.	TGCGCCAGCAGCTCGGACGGCAACTATGGCTACACCTTC	CASSSDGNYGYTF
TRBJ2-1	TRBV28	.	.	TGTGCCAGCAGTCCCCGGGATACGTCCTACAATGAGCAGTTCTTC	CASSPRDTSYNEQFF
TRBJ1-1	TRBV2	.	once	TGTGCCAGCATGACAGCGAAATACACTGAAGCTTTCTTT	CASMTAKYTEAFF
TRBJ1-1	TRBV6-6	.	.	TGTGCCAGCAGTTACATGCAGGGCGACACTGAAGCTTTCTTT	CASSYMQGDTEAFF
TRBJ1-4	TRBV19	.	.	TGTGCCAGTAGTATCCAGGGTGGAGTAACTAATGAAAAACTGTTTTTT	CASSIQGGVTNEKLFF
TRBJ1-2	TRBV5-5	.	.	TGTGCCAGCAGCCCCGGATTCAGGGGAGACCGCGGCTACACCTTC	CASSPGFRGDRGYTF
TRBJ2-3	TRBV29-1	.	.	TGCAGCGTTGCGGTTGCGGTCACAGATACGCAGTATTTT	CSVAVAVTDTQYF
TRBJ1-2	TRBV3-1/TRBV3-2	.	.	TGTGCCAGCAGCCCTGTTTTCGGACAGACTAGCTATGGCTACACCTTC	CASSPVFGQTSYGYTF
TRBJ2-6	TRBV4-2	.	.	TGTGCCAGCAGCCTTCAGCCGTCCTCTGGGGCCAACGTCCTGACTTTC	CASSLQPSSGANVLTF
TRBJ2-1	TRBV18	.	.	TGTGCCAGCTCACCGGAAGGTGGGGCCTACAATGAGCAGTTCTTC	CASSPEGGAYNEQFF
TRBJ2-7	TRBV6-4	TRBD2	.	TGTGCCAGCAGATCTGACGCGGGGGAGTACGAGCAGTACTTC	CASRSDAGEYEQYF
TRBJ2-7	TRBV7-2	.	.	TGTGCCAGCAGCTTAGAAGTCTTCTACGAGCAGTACTTC	CASSLEVFYEQYF
TRBJ2-7	TRBV4-3	TRBD2	once	TGCGCCAGCAGCCAACGAGTAGCGGGCTCCTACGAGCAGTACTTC	CASSQRVAGSYEQYF
TRBJ2-1	TRBV18	TRBD2	.	TGTGCCAGCTCACCACCGGCTAGCGGGGGGGCTTGGAATGAGCAGTTCTTC	CASSPPASGGAWNEQFF
TRBJ1-4	TRBV15	.	.	TGTGCCACCAGCAGAGAGTCACAGACCGCAACTAATGAAAAACTGTTTTTT	CATSRESQTATNEKLFF
TRBJ2-4	TRBV7-9	.	.	TGTGCCAGCAATCCCGGAGAATTTTTAGCCAAAAACATTCAGTACTTC	CASNPGEFLAKNIQYF
TRBJ1-6	TRBV5-1	.	.	TGCGCCAGCAGCTTGGGCGATTCACCCCTCCACTTT	CASSLGDSPLHF
TRBJ2-3	TRBV29-1	.	.	TGCAGCGTTGTTATCACTAGCACAGATACGCAGTATTTT	CSVVITSTDTQYF
TRBJ1-1	TRBV6-2/TRBV6-3	.	.	TGTGCCAGCAGCCGGAACACTGAAGCTTTCTTT	CASSRNTEAFF
TRBJ2-6	TRBV7-2	TRBD1	.	TGTGCCAGCAGGACATATGGGACAGGGGATGGTGGGGCCAACGTCCTGACTTTC	CASRTYGTGDGGANVLTF
TRBJ2-1	TRBV6-2/TRBV6-3	TRBD2	.	TGTGCCAGCAGTTACTCAACCCCCGGGACTAGCGGGAGTAATGAGCAGTTCTTC	CASSYSTPGTSGSNEQFF
TRBJ2-1	TRBV18	.	.	TGTGCCAGCTCTCCAAGGAGCGTCGACACCTACAATGAGCAGTTCTTC	CASSPRSVDTYNEQFF
TRBJ2-3	TRBV7-7	TRBD2	.	TGTGCCAGCAGCCGGGGACTAGCGGGGGGTGGAGATACGCAGTATTTT	CASSRGLAGGGDTQYF